Listed below are T cell receptor beta chains from one sample, sequenced in a study of beta chain features in type 1 diabetes. TCRdb keeps only in-frame clones here, not all; method: immunoSEQ multiplex PCR. The sample has 95,000 to 150,000 clones, around 15% seen once; the top ten hold over 2%. Material for sequencing was central memory CD4+ T cells from blood. These receptors all stem from a man aged 25 to 45 with type 1 diabetes. Both conserved end residues are part of each CDR3. A D gene is named only where the DNA matches it firmly. Size is omitted from some rows. Given values are once, few, many or a class for expanded clones.

v_call,clone_size,d_call,j_call,cdr3_aa,cdr3_nt
TRBV19,NA,TRBD1,TRBJ1-2,CASRPYDRGNGYTF,TGTGCCAGTCGTCCTTATGACAGGGGCAATGGCTACACCTTC
TRBV6-5,NA,NA,TRBJ2-5,CASSYSSQNLGETQYF,TGTGCCAGCAGTTACTCGAGTCAGAATCTGGGGGAGACCCAGTACTTC
TRBV5-1,few,TRBD1,TRBJ2-5,CATGTEETQYF,TGCGCCACAGGGACAGAAGAGACCCAGTACTTC
TRBV11-3,few,TRBD1,TRBJ1-1,CASSSYTTGANTEAFF,TGTGCCAGCAGCTCCTATACAACAGGGGCGAACACTGAAGCTTTCTTT
TRBV2,NA,TRBD1,TRBJ2-1,CASGLLRTGHSSYNEQFF,TGTGCCAGCGGACTTCTCAGGACAGGCCATAGCTCCTACAATGAGCAGTTCTTC
TRBV25-1,NA,NA,TRBJ2-7,CASSVTGGEVYF,TGTGCCAGCAGTGTGACGGGCGGCGAGGTGTACTTC
TRBV6-5,few,TRBD1,TRBJ2-1,CASSTDRAGNEQFF,TGTGCCAGCAGCACCGACAGGGCAGGCAATGAGCAGTTCTTC
TRBV7-2,few,TRBD2,TRBJ2-5,CASSSTSGVEETQYF,TGTGCCAGCAGCTCGACTAGCGGGGTAGAAGAGACCCAGTACTTC
TRBV7-2,NA,NA,TRBJ2-2,CASSSIESGELFF,TGTGCCAGCAGCTCGATCGAGAGCGGGGAGCTGTTTTTT
TRBV7-9,few,TRBD1,TRBJ1-6,CASSSDRGRLHF,TGTGCCAGCAGCTCCGACAGGGGCCGCCTCCACTTT
TRBV5-6,NA,TRBD1,TRBJ2-7,CASSFGTADYEQYF,TGTGCCAGCAGCTTTGGGACAGCTGACTACGAGCAGTACTTC
TRBV9,few,NA,TRBJ2-3,CASSAGQGGDTQYF,TGTGCCAGCAGCGCCGGGCAAGGAGGAGATACGCAGTATTTT
TRBV7-9,NA,NA,TRBJ2-7,CASSLGGASSYEQYF,TGTGCCAGCAGCTTAGGAGGGGCAAGCTCCTACGAGCAGTACTTC
TRBV2,few,NA,TRBJ1-6,CASSRAPLDSPLHF,TGTGCCAGCAGCCGGGCACCATTAGATTCACCCCTCCACTTT